These 6 T cell receptor beta chains came from one sample sequenced in a study of blood T cell repertoires in COVID-19. Some clones are missing from TCRdb's copy, which holds only in-frame ones; the method was immunoSEQ multiplex PCR. The top ten clones hold 15% to 20% of a sample with some 210,000 clones, around 84% of them seen once. The sample consisted of peripheral blood. All receptors come from a human donor in a cohort sampled during active COVID-19.

This sequence joins TRBV7-9 and TRBJ2-3; 8 bases agree with TRBD1. Trimming at V came to 1 base and at J to 5 bases, leaving 8 bases not matched to a gene. The CDR3 consists of 16 residues. The V gene's germline CDR1 is SEHNR and CDR2 FQNEAQ (reference sequence). The CDR3, as DNA: TGTGCCAGCAGCTTAGGGGACAGGAGTAGTGGAGATACGCAGTATTTT. Its protein is CASSLGDRSSGDTQYF.

The table lists this clone with a count of one. The genes are TRBV11-2 and TRBJ1-6; a possible D gene is TRBD1 (6 bases). The CDR3 is 16 amino acids. Germline CDR1 SGHAT, CDR2 FQNNGV. V dropped 1 base and J dropped 8 bases, with 15 bases sitting between them. CDR3 loop: CASSLGVGGRDSPLHF. The CDR3 nucleotides are TGTGCCAGCAGCTTAGGGGTAGGGGGTAGGGATTCACCCCTCCACTTT.

The chain is built from TRBV27 and TRBJ1-4; D call uncertain. V lost 3 bases, J lost 5 bases, and 13 bases lay in between. This CDR3 spans 15 amino acids. Germline CDR1 is MNHEY and CDR2 is SMNVEV (reference sequence). The CDR3 coding sequence is TGTGCCAGCAGTTTTGCGGGAAGAGCGAATGAAAAACTGTTTTTT. Its translation: CASSFAGRANEKLFF.

The V gene is TRBV10-3, the J gene TRBJ2-6, with D possibly TRBD1 on 5 matching bases. Trimming removed 6 bases from V and 0 bases from J, with 15 bases in between. CDR3 length equals 17 residues. Looked up from germline, CDR1 is ENHRY and CDR2 is SYGVKD. The chain's CDR3 is CAIRGQDLRSGANVLTF. The CDR3 coding sequence is TGTGCCATCAGGGGGCAGGACCTCCGCTCTGGGGCCAACGTCCTGACTTTC.

This rearrangement joins TRBV28 to TRBJ1-2; D possibly corresponds to TRBD1 (5 bases). The CDR3 sequence is 11 residues long. Deletions cut 3 bases from V and 8 bases from J, with 7 bases between. Germline-derived CDR1 and CDR2 are MDHEN and SYDVKM. The CDR3 loop reads CASSFRVGYTF. In nucleotides, the CDR3 is TGTGCCAGCAGTTTCAGGGTCGGCTACACCTTC.

The chain combines TRBV6-6 with TRBJ1-5; TRBD1 matches at 9 bases. Germline-derived CDR1 and CDR2 are MNHNY and SVGAGI (reference sequence). This CDR3 contains 14 residues. Losses at the gene ends were 6 bases for V and 9 bases for J; bases not matched to a gene: 9. As DNA, the CDR3 is TGTGCCAGCAGAGATCCGGGACAGGGACTGCCCCAGCATTTT. Protein: CASRDPGQGLPQHF.